These 15 T cell receptor beta chains share one sample of origin, sequenced in a study of blood T cell repertoires in COVID-19. Libraries were prepared by immunoSEQ multiplex PCR; TCRdb keeps only in-frame clonotypes and omits some of them. The sample yields tens of thousands of clones, about 89% seen once. The specimen sequenced was peripheral blood. These receptors came from a human donor in a cohort sampled during active COVID-19.

This sequence joins TRBV19 and TRBJ2-1; the D is unclear. Deletions cut 5 bases from V and 9 bases from J, with 8 bases between. The CDR3 has 11 amino acids. Per the germline V gene, CDR1 is LNHDA and CDR2 is SQIVND (reference sequence). The DNA of the CDR3 is TGTGCCAGTAGTGGTCGCGGTGAGCAGTTCTTC. Translated: CASSGRGEQFF.

J is TRBJ2-1 and V is TRBV6-6; 8 bases are a match to TRBD2. This CDR3 is built from 16 residues. CDR1 is MNHNY and CDR2 is SVGAGI in the germline V gene (reference sequence). V lost 6 bases and J lost 6; bases outside the gene matches: 13. The chain's CDR3 is CASSFGGGNWGNEQFF. The CDR3 nucleotides read TGTGCCAGCAGCTTCGGGGGGGGGAATTGGGGCAATGAGCAGTTCTTC.

This rearrangement joins TRBV6-2 or TRBV6-3 to TRBJ2-1, with TRBD2 matching over 10 bases. V was pared by 3 bases and J by 1 base, with 6 bases of the junction left unmatched. The length of the CDR3 is 17 residues. In germline, CDR1 is MNHEY, CDR2 SVGEGT. CDR3 bases: TGTGCCAGCAGTTATGGACTAGCGGCGGAGTCCTACAATGAGCAGTTCTTC. Translated: CASSYGLAAESYNEQFF.

The chain couples TRBV18 to TRBJ1-1; the match to TRBD1 covers 7 bases. V lost 2 bases and J lost 4; bases outside the gene matches: 7. Germline V gene lookup returns CDR1 KGHSH and CDR2 LQKENI. CDR3 size: 15 residues. In nucleotides, the CDR3 is TGTGCCAGCTCACCATCCCTAGGGGACAGCACTGAAGCTTTCTTT. This codes for CASSPSLGDSTEAFF.

The CDR3 sequence: CASSPGITEAFF. The CDR3 DNA follows: TGTGCCAGCAGCCCAGGAATCACTGAAGCTTTCTTT. This sequence joins TRBV6-5 and TRBJ1-1; D not resolved. Trimming left V 6 bases short and J 4 bases short, with 9 bases between. Germline lookup yields CDR1 MNHEY and CDR2 SVGAGI. CDR3 size: 12 residues.

CDR3 nucleotides: TGTGCCAGCAGGCGGGACAGGGGCATCGGCTACAGCACTGAAGCTTTCTTT. The encoded protein is CASRRDRGIGYSTEAFF. This sequence joins TRBV28 and TRBJ1-1; 10 positions match TRBD1. The CDR3 spans 17 residues. Germline assignment: CDR1 MDHEN and CDR2 SYDVKM. V dropped 6 bases and J dropped 4; count of bases not matched to a gene: 14.

The genes are TRBV5-8 and TRBJ2-1, with D unresolved. CDR1 and CDR2 from the germline V gene are SGHTS and YDEGEE. Trimming removed 0 bases at V and 2 bases at J, with 15 bases between. The CDR3 totals 17 residues. The CDR3, as DNA: TGTGCCAGCAGCTTGGCCCTGGCGGCCATTACCTACAATGAGCAGTTCTTC. Encoded protein: CASSLALAAITYNEQFF.

The gene calls are TRBV4-3 and TRBJ2-5; D not resolved. The length of the CDR3 is 13 residues. V was clipped by 1 base and J by 4 bases, with 7 bases between them. Germline lookup yields CDR1 LGHNA and CDR2 YSLEER. CDR3 region: CASSQVLGETQYF. The CDR3 DNA reads TGCGCCAGCAGCCAAGTGCTAGGAGAGACCCAGTACTTC.

The chain couples TRBV9 to TRBJ2-2, with 7 positions matching TRBD1. This CDR3 is 17 amino acids long. With 1 base clipped from V and 8 bases from J, the junction kept 14 bases outside the gene matches. Looked up from germline, CDR1 is SGDLS and CDR2 is YYNGEE. The CDR3 DNA is TGTGCCAGCAGCGTAAGGGGGCAAAGCACCTTATCGGGGGAGCTGTTTTTT. Its translation: CASSVRGQSTLSGELFF.

This sequence joins TRBV9 and TRBJ1-2; D is unclear. V lost 4 bases and J 3 bases, leaving 22 bases between the germline ends. Germline loops: CDR1 SGDLS, CDR2 YYNGEE. There are 17 residues in the CDR3. The CDR3 coding sequence is TGTGCCAGCAGCCAGCCCGGTCTGGGAGTTCGGGACTATGGCTACACCTTC. Translating it yields CASSQPGLGVRDYGYTF.

This clone was picked up one time. This chain connects TRBV11-2 to TRBJ2-5; 13 nucleotides agree with TRBD2. Trimming at V came to 1 base and at J to 5 bases, leaving 7 bases not matched to a gene. The length of the CDR3 is 17 residues. Per the germline V gene, CDR1 is SGHAT and CDR2 is FQNNGV. This CDR3 is CASSLGTSGGRRETQYF. The CDR3 DNA reads TGTGCCAGCAGCTTAGGGACTAGCGGGGGCCGCAGGGAGACCCAGTACTTC.

The gene calls are TRBV19 and TRBJ2-5, with D maybe TRBD1 (6 bases). This CDR3 is built from 14 residues. Trimming removed 4 bases from V and 1 base from J, with 10 bases in between. CDR1 is LNHDA and CDR2 is SQIVND in the germline V gene (reference sequence). The CDR3 loop reads CASSRRDTQETQYF. CDR3 DNA: TGTGCCAGTAGTAGACGGGACACCCAAGAGACCCAGTACTTC.

The rearrangement links TRBV7-2 to TRBJ2-3, with 13 bases matching TRBD2. This CDR3 contains 16 residues. Germline assignment: CDR1 SGHTA and CDR2 FQGNSA. J lost 3 bases, V lost 5 bases, and 5 bases had no gene match. The DNA for the CDR3 is TGTGCCAGCAGCCCGAGGGGACTAGCGGGAACAGATACGCAGTATTTT. Amino acids: CASSPRGLAGTDTQYF. Full variable domain (outside the CDR3, taken from reference TRBV7-2 and TRBJ2-3): GAGVSQSPSNKVTEKGKDVELRCDPISGHTALYWYRQSLGQGLEFLIYFQGNSAPDKSGLPSDRFSAERTGGSVSTLTIQRTQQEDSAVYLCASSPRGLAGTDTQYFGPGTRLTVL.

A single count supports this clone. The chain links TRBV4-3 to TRBJ1-5; D not resolved. The V gene lost 0 bases and the J gene lost 4 bases, with 10 bases spanning the gap. This CDR3 spans 15 amino acids. CDR1 and CDR2 (germline): LGHNA, YSLEER. The CDR3 region is CASSQDRSVNQPQHF. The CDR3, as DNA: TGCGCCAGCAGCCAAGATCGCTCAGTAAATCAGCCCCAGCATTTT.

V is TRBV12-2 and J is TRBJ1-5. TRBV12-2 is a documented pseudogene. The CDR3 is 15 residues long. The CDR3 is CASRHRVVRYQPQHF. The DNA of the CDR3 is TGTGCAAGTCGCCACCGGGTCGTACGGTATCAGCCCCAGCATTTT.